This TCR beta chain is from a study of shared clonotypes between healthy human individuals. The germline V gene has CDR1 SGHRS and CDR2 YFSETQ. V was trimmed by 4 bases and J by 4 bases, leaving 15 bases between them. This CDR3 spans 14 amino acids. Genomic DNA for unsorted samples, which was extracted with the QIAamp DNA Blood Mini kit, came from some 90 million PBMCs. This clone is a singleton in its sample. The assay used deep level. Clones were read by immunoSEQ multiplex PCR, and TCRdb kept only the in-frame ones, dropping some. The sample shows fewer than 550,000 clones, almost 80% of them seen only once.

The clonotype comes from a middle-aged woman in good health. Some clones in this sample may be carry-over from other donors' samples. The chain joins TRBV5-1 to TRBJ2-7, with a possible D match to TRBD1 (6 bases). Sequenced material: PBMCs. The CDR3 loop is CASSPSGVGYEQYF. The CDR3 coding sequence is TGCGCCAGCAGCCCGTCAGGGGTAGGGTACGAGCAGTACTTC.